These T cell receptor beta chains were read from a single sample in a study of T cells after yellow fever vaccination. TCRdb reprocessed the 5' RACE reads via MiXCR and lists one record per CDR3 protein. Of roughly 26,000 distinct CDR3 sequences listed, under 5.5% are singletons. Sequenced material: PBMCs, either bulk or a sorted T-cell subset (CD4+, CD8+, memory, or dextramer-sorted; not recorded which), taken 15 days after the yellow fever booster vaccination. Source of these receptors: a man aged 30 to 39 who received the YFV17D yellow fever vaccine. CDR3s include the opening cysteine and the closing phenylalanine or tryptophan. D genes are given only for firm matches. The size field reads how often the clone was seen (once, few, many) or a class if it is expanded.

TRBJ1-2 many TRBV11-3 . TGTGCCAGCAGCTCCTCCCGGGGTTCGGTGGGCTACACCTTC CASSSSRGSVGYTF
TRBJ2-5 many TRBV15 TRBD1 TGTGCCACCAGCAGGAACCCAGGGGGCGGGGAGACCCAGTACTTC CATSRNPGGGETQYF
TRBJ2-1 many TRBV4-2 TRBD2 TGTGCCAGCAGCCAAGATCATGGCGGGAGCTCCTACAATGAGCAGTTCTTC CASSQDHGGSSYNEQFF
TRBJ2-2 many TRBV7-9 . TGTGCCAGCACCCCGTGGGGGGGGCTGCTCAGCGGGGAGCTGTTTTTT CASTPWGGLLSGELFF
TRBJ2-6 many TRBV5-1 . TGCGCCAGCAGCTTCCGACCTTCATCTGGGGCCAACGTCCTGACTTTC CASSFRPSSGANVLTF
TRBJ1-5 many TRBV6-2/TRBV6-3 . TGTGCCAGCAGTTCTCCGGGGAGCAATCAGCCCCAGCATTTT CASSSPGSNQPQHF
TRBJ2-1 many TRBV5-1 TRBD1 TGCGCCAGCAGCTTGAGACAGGGCCATGAGCAGTTCTTC CASSLRQGHEQFF
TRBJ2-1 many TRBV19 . TGTGCCAGTAGTATAGGGGGCTCCTACAATGAGCAGTTCTTC CASSIGGSYNEQFF
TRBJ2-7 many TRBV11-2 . TGTGCCAGCAGCTTACTTCACTCCTACGAGCAGTACTTC CASSLLHSYEQYF
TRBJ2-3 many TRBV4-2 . TGTGCCAGCAGCCAACCGGGACGAACAGATACGCAGTATTTT CASSQPGRTDTQYF
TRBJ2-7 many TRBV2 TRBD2 TGTGCCAGCAGTAGCGGGAGGGCCGGGTACGAGCAGTACTTC CASSSGRAGYEQYF
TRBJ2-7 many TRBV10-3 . TGTGCCATCAGTGAGGTTGGGTCTTCACTCAGCTACGAGCAGTACTTC CAISEVGSSLSYEQYF
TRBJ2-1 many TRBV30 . TGTGCCTGGAGTGTAGGGAGCTCCTACAATGAGCAGTTCTTC CAWSVGSSYNEQFF
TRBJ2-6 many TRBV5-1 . TGCGCCAGCAGCCCGGAGCCCTCTGGGGCCAACGTCCTGACTTTC CASSPEPSGANVLTF
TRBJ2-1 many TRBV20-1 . TGCAGTGCTGGAGATGGTTCGACCTACAATGAGCAGTTCTTC CSAGDGSTYNEQFF
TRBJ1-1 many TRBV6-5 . TGTGCCAGCACCCGGTCTCGTAGGGTAGAGACTGAAGCTTTCTTT CASTRSRRVETEAFF
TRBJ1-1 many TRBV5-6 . TGTGCCAGCAGCTTATTACAGGTGAACACTGAAGCTTTCTTT CASSLLQVNTEAFF
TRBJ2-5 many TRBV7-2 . TGTGCCAGCAGCTTTAGCGGAATGTACCAAGAGACCCAGTACTTC CASSFSGMYQETQYF
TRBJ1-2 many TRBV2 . TGTGCCAGCAGCGGGAGGGCGTCGGGGGACTATGGCTACACCTTC CASSGRASGDYGYTF